This T cell receptor (beta chain) was sequenced during a study of radiotherapy plus CTLA-4 blockade in lung cancer. TCRdb keeps only in-frame clones here, not all; method: immunoSEQ multiplex PCR. The sample lists 25,000 to 35,000 clones; around four fifths were seen once. Focal radiation with ipilimumab CTLA-4 blockade was given to patients with chemo-refractory metastatic non-small-cell lung cancer. The sample was peripheral blood, taken from a patient treated with radiotherapy plus ipilimumab. This sequence was found in a human donor with non-small cell lung cancer who had stable disease on radiotherapy plus ipilimumab.

The CDR3 is CASSRTGDGAKNIQYF. The CDR3 DNA reads TGTGCCAGCAGTAGAACAGGGGACGGGGCCAAAAACATTCAGTACTTC. The gene calls are TRBV25-1 and TRBJ2-4; 7 bases align to TRBD1. The germline CDR1 and CDR2 sequences are MGHDK and SYGVNS. Trimming at V came to 5 bases and at J to 1 base, leaving 8 bases not matched to a gene. This CDR3 region has 16 residues.